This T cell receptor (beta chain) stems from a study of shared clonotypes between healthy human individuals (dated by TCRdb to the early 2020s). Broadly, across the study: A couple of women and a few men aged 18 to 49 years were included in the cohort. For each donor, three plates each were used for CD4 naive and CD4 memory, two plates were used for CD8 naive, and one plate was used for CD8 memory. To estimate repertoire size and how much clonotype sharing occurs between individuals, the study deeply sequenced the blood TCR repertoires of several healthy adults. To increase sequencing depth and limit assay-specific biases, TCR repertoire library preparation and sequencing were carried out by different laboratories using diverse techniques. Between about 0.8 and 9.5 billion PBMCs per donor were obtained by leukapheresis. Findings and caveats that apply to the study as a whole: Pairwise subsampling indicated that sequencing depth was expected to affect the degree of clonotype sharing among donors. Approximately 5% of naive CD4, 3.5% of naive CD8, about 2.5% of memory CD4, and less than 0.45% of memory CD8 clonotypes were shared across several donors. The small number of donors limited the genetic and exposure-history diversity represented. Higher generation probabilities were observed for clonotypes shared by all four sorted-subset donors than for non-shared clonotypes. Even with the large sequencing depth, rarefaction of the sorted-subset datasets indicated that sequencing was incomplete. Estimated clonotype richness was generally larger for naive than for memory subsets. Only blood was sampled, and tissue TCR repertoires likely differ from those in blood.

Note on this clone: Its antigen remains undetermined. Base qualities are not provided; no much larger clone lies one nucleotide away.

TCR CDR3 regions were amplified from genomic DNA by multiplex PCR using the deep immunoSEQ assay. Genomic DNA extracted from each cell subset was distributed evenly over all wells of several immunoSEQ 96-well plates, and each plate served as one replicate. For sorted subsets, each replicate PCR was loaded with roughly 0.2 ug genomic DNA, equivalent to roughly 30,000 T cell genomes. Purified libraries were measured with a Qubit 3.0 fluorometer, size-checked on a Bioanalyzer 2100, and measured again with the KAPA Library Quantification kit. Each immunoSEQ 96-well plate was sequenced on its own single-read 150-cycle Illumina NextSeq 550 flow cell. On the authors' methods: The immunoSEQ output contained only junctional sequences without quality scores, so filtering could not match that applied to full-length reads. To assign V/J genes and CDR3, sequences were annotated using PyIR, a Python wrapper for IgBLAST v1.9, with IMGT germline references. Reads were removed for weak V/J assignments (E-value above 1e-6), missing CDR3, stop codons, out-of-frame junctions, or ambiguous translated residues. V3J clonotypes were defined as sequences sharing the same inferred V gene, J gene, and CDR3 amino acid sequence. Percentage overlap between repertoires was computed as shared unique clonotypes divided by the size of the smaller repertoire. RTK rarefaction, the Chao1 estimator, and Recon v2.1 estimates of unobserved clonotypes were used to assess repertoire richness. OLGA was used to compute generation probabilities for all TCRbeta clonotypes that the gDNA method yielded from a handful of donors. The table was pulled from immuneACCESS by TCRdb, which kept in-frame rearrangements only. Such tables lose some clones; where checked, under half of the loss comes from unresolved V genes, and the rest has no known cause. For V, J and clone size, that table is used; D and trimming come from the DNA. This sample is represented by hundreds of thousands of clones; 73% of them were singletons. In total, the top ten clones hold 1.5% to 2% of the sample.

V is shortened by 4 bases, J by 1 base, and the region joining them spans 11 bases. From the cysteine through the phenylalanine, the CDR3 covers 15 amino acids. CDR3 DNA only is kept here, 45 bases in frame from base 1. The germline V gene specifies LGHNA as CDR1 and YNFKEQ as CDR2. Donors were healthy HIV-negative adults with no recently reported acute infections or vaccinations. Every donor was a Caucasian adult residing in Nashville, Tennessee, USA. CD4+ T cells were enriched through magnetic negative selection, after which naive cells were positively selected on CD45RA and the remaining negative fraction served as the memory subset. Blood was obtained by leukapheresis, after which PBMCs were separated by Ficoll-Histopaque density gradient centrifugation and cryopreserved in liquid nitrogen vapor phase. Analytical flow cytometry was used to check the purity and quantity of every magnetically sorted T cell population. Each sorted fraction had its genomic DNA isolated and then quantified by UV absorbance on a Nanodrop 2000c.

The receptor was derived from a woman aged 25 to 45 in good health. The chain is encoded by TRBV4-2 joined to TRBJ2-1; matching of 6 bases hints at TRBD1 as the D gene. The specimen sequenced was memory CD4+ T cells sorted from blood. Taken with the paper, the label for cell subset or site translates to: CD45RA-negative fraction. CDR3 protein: CASSPAGESYNEQFF. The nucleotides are TGTGCCAGCAGCCCTGCAGGGGAGTCCTACAATGAGCAGTTCTTC.